The clone carrying this T cell receptor (beta chain) came up many times. These data come from a study of T-cell memory formation after mild COVID-19. A single record per CDR3 protein comes from TCRdb applying MiXCR to the 5' RACE reads. This sample yields approximately 100,000 distinct CDR3 sequences, of which over 10% are seen a single time; around 30% belongs to the top ten. Trimming removed 0 bases from V and 7 bases from J; junction bases left unmatched: 15. The CDR3 contains 18 residues. Germline loops: CDR1 LGHNA, CDR2 YSLEER. The J gene is TRBJ2-5, the V gene TRBV4-3, with TRBD2 matching over 9 bases. Sequencing used PBMCs or a T cell subset sorted from them (not recorded which). The TCR originated in an adult woman who had mild COVID-19 (a few samples of this study predate the infection). Cell type and time point are not known. CDR3 region: CASSQERAGTSSLGTQYF. CDR3 in DNA: TGCGCCAGCAGCCAAGAGAGGGCCGGGACTAGCAGTCTTGGGACCCAGTACTTC.